One T cell receptor (beta chain) is described in this entry. Its target is not known. This entry is derived from a study of identical twins. Study observations and caveats: Conclusions rested on cross-sectional statistics rather than following the same donors. Out-of-frame beta sequences exhibited a weaker degree of excess twin sharing.

TCRdb independently ran MiXCR on the 5' RACE reads; one entry per CDR3 protein. The repertoire holds approximately 700,000 distinct CDR3 sequences, with roughly 18% as singletons. The CDR3 has 16 residues. The trim removed 4 bases at V and 4 bases at J, leaving 4 bases unmatched. This same sample was also taken into another study, of T cells expressing NK-cell markers.

This chain connects TRBV12-3 or TRBV12-4 to TRBJ2-5; 15 bases line up with TRBD2. Sample: PBMCs. The TCR was taken from a woman aged 18 to 35 in good health. The CDR3 spells CASSWGLAGGRETQYF. Written as DNA, the CDR3 is TGTGCCAGCAGTTGGGGACTAGCGGGAGGACGAGAGACCCAGTACTTC.